What follows are 27 T cell receptor beta chains derived from one specimen sequenced in a study of blood T cell repertoires in COVID-19. Repertoires were generated with immunoSEQ multiplex PCR, while TCRdb's copy carries only in-frame clones and drops some. The table includes under 200,000 clones, less than 85% detected once. The sample comprised PBMCs or T cells enriched from blood (not recorded which). These receptors originate from a woman aged 55-75 years with acute COVID-19.

This clone was counted at least ten times. This chain's CDR3 is CASSSGGAKDTEAFF. The DNA for the CDR3 is TGTGCCAGCAGTTCGGGGGGAGCCAAGGACACTGAAGCTTTCTTT. The chain joins TRBV28 to TRBJ1-1, with D perhaps matching TRBD1 (5 bases). Germline V gene lookup returns CDR1 MDHEN and CDR2 SYDVKM. This CDR3 has 15 amino acids. The ends were cut back, 4 bases at V and 3 bases at J, with 15 bases in the middle.

This chain joins TRBV11-2 and TRBJ1-4; D perhaps matches TRBD1 (5 bases). The CDR3 length is 16 residues. The V gene's germline CDR1 is SGHAT and CDR2 FQNNGV. Trimming left V 5 bases short and J 3 bases short, with 16 bases between. The CDR3 nucleotides are TGTGCCAGCAGCCTCGTTTTGGGCAGGGCTAATGAAAAACTGTTTTTT. Translation gives CASSLVLGRANEKLFF.

The chain links TRBV6-4 to TRBJ2-1, with 9 bases fitting TRBD1. The germline V gene has CDR1 MRHNA and CDR2 SNTAGT. CDR3 length: 15 amino acids. With V trimmed by 8 bases and J by 9 bases, 14 bases remained unmatched. The CDR3 bases are TGTGCCAGCGCCCAGGGACAGGGAAAAGCATTTGAGCAGTTCTTC. Its translation: CASAQGQGKAFEQFF.

The V gene is TRBV3-1 (or the pseudogene TRBV3-2), the J gene TRBJ1-5; TRBD1 is a possible D gene (5 bases). Trimming removed 3 bases at V and 7 bases at J, with 19 bases between. CDR1 LGHDT and CDR2 YNNKEL come from the germline V gene (reference sequence). This CDR3 has 16 residues. The CDR3 sequence is CASSQGRAGLGQPQHF. CDR3 bases: TGTGCCAGCAGCCAGGGGCGGGCGGGGCTCGGACAGCCCCAGCATTTT.

The chain couples TRBV5-1 to TRBJ2-1, with D perhaps matching TRBD2 (6 bases). V gave up 4 bases and J gave up 10 bases, with 12 bases separating them. CDR1 is SGHRS and CDR2 is YFSETQ in the germline V gene. The CDR3 contains 12 residues. DNA for the CDR3: TGCGCCAGCAGCCCGGGACTTCGGGAGCAGTTCTTC. This sequence encodes CASSPGLREQFF.

The rearrangement uses TRBV24-1 and TRBJ1-5; D is undetermined. Per the germline V gene, CDR1 is KGHDR and CDR2 is SFDVKD. V was cut by 4 bases and J by 5 bases, with 5 bases left in between. The CDR3 is 12 amino acids. The CDR3 nucleotides read TGTGCCACCAGTGACCCCGATCAGCCCCAGCATTTT. Translated: CATSDPDQPQHF.

The chain employs TRBV10-1 and TRBJ2-1; the D gene is possibly TRBD2 (6 bases). Trimming pared 1 base from V and 6 bases from J, leaving 10 bases between. CDR3 size: 14 residues. CDR1 is WNHNN, CDR2 SYGVQD, per germline (reference sequence). The CDR3, as DNA: TGCGCCAGCAGTGAGTGGGTTAGCGGCAATGAGCAGTTCTTC. Its translation is CASSEWVSGNEQFF.

The CDR3 is CASSLGGQGSSYEQYV. The CDR3, as DNA: TGTGCCAGCAGCTTAGGGGGACAGGGTAGCTCCTACGAGCAGTACGTC. The rearrangement joins TRBV7-8 to TRBJ2-7; TRBD1 matches at 9 bases. From germline, CDR1 is SGHVS and CDR2 FQNEAQ. The CDR3 sequence is 16 residues long. The trim removed 1 base at V and 0 bases at J, leaving 4 bases unmatched.

The V and J genes are TRBV5-1 and TRBJ1-1, with D unresolved. V shed 0 bases and J shed 1 base, with 4 bases lying between them. There are 13 residues in the CDR3. Per germline, CDR1 SGHRS and CDR2 YFSETQ. CDR3 region: CASSLGRNTEAFF. As DNA, the CDR3 is TGCGCCAGCAGCTTGGGCAGGAACACTGAAGCTTTCTTT.

V usage is TRBV15 and J usage is TRBJ2-1, with TRBD2 as a possible D gene (7 bases). V lost 0 bases and J 7 bases, leaving 13 bases between the germline ends. The CDR3 extends over 15 amino acids. The germline V gene has CDR1 LNHNV and CDR2 YYDKDF (reference sequence). The DNA for the CDR3 is TGTGCCACCAGCAGAGACGGGGGGCGGTGGAATGAGCAGTTCTTC. It specifies CATSRDGGRWNEQFF.

The CDR3 here is CSVLGLAGTDTQYF. For the CDR3, the DNA is TGCAGCGTCCTGGGACTAGCGGGAACAGATACGCAGTATTTT. The genes are TRBV29-1 and TRBJ2-3, with 13 positions matching TRBD2. The V and J ends lost 6 bases and 3 bases, in that order; junction bases with no gene match: 3. The germline CDR1 and CDR2 sequences are SQVTM and ANQGSEA. This CDR3 has 14 amino acids.

The V call is TRBV7-9, the J call TRBJ2-7; 7 bases align to TRBD2. The CDR3 is 18 residues long. Germline V gene sequence: CDR1 SEHNR, CDR2 FQNEAQ (reference sequence). Trimming cost V 2 bases and J 1 base; bases outside gene matches: 14. The CDR3 protein is CASSLKSSKASGSYEQYF. CDR3 nucleotides: TGTGCCAGCAGCTTAAAATCCAGCAAGGCTAGCGGATCCTACGAGCAGTACTTC.

This clone was found once. CDR3 amino acids: CASSYGQGNYGYTF. In DNA form, the CDR3 reads TGTGCCAGCAGCTATGGACAGGGAAACTATGGCTACACCTTC. The gene calls are TRBV11-3 and TRBJ1-2, with TRBD1 identical over 8 bases. CDR3 length equals 14 residues. V shed 4 bases, J shed 2 bases, and the junction held 3 bases outside the gene matches. Germline V CDR1 and CDR2: SGHNT, YENEEA.

This clone was seen once. The chain combines TRBV13 with TRBJ2-5, with 10 bases aligning to TRBD1. The CDR3 is made up of 13 amino acids. With 6 bases clipped from V and 5 bases from J, the junction kept 3 bases outside the gene matches. Per germline, CDR1 PRHDT and CDR2 FYEKMQ (reference sequence). The CDR3 region has the DNA TGTGCCAGCAGTTTGGACAGGGGGGAGACCCAGTACTTC. This gives the protein CASSLDRGETQYF.

The J gene is TRBJ1-5, the V gene TRBV7-8; D remains unclear. The CDR3 consists of 15 residues. Between the trimmed V and J ends, which lost 5 bases and 5 bases, there was a span of 16 bases. The V gene's germline CDR1 is SGHVS and CDR2 FQNEAQ. CDR3 sequence (DNA): TGTGCCAGCAGCACGACGGCGGGATTATATCAGCCCCAGCATTTT. Translated: CASSTTAGLYQPQHF.

The V and J genes are TRBV5-1 and TRBJ1-5, with TRBD1 matching 7 bases. Germline trimming cut 0 bases from V and 5 bases from J; bases unmatched to any gene: 2. Germline V gene data show CDR1 as SGHRS and CDR2 as YFSETQ. The CDR3 sequence is 14 residues long. The DNA of the CDR3 is TGCGCCAGCAGCTTGGGGGACAGCCATCAGCCCCAGCATTTT. Its translation is CASSLGDSHQPQHF.

This rearrangement joins TRBV3-1 (or the pseudogene TRBV3-2) to TRBJ1-4, with D tentatively TRBD1 (5 bases). V was cut by 7 bases and J by 0 bases, with 15 bases left in between. Germline CDR1 is LGHDT and CDR2 is YNNKEL (reference sequence). The CDR3 is 16 amino acids. CDR3: CASNPGGGATNEKLFF. CDR3 bases: TGTGCCAGCAACCCAGGCGGGGGAGCAACTAATGAAAAACTGTTTTTT.

The chain combines TRBV6-5 with TRBJ2-3; D is unclear. The CDR3 totals 13 residues. Trimming shortened V by 7 bases and J by 8 bases, and 16 bases separated the two germline ends. Germline V gene data show CDR1 as MNHEY and CDR2 as SVGAGI. The CDR3 bases are TGTGCCAGCACTTCTCCCGCGGCGCTTACGCAGTATTTT. This translates into CASTSPAALTQYF.

The chain recombines TRBV5-1 with TRBJ2-7, with D perhaps TRBD2 (5 bases). With 1 base removed from V and 6 bases from J, the gap between germline ends came to 11 bases. CDR3 size: 13 residues. CDR1 is SGHRS and CDR2 is YFSETQ in the germline V gene. The chain's CDR3 is CASSLTGVGEQYF. In nucleotides, the CDR3 is TGCGCCAGCAGCTTGACCGGGGTAGGCGAGCAGTACTTC.

For the CDR3, the DNA is TGTGCCAGCAGCCGAGGGAGTACTGAAGCTTTCTTT. Encoded protein: CASSRGSTEAFF. The chain combines TRBV5-4 with TRBJ1-1; D gene ambiguous. Trimming took 4 bases from V and 5 from J, leaving 9 bases between them. CDR3 length: 12 residues. Germline V gene data show CDR1 as SGHNT and CDR2 as YYREEE (reference sequence).

The chain is built from TRBV7-8 and TRBJ1-2, with TRBD1 matching 10 bases. From germline, CDR1 is SGHVS and CDR2 FQNEAQ. V lost 0 bases, J lost 8 bases, and 15 bases stayed unmatched. The CDR3 consists of 18 residues. The chain's CDR3 is CASSLAGGAGQGGGGYTF. DNA of the CDR3: TGTGCCAGCAGCTTAGCAGGAGGGGCCGGACAGGGGGGAGGCGGCTACACCTTC.

The chain couples TRBV29-1 to TRBJ2-1, with 7 bases aligning to TRBD2. CDR3 size: 14 residues. Germline V gene lookup returns CDR1 SQVTM and CDR2 ANQGSEA. The junction had 14 bases not matched to a gene; V was cut back by 7 bases and J by 8 bases. The chain's CDR3 is CSAVSQRDAHEQFF. In nucleotides, the CDR3 is TGCAGCGCCGTCTCCCAGCGGGACGCGCATGAGCAGTTCTTC.

V gene TRBV27 combines with J gene TRBJ1-4; no clear D gene. The CDR3 has 13 residues. Germline V gene lookup returns CDR1 MNHEY and CDR2 SMNVEV (reference sequence). The V and J ends lost 7 bases and 8 bases respectively, with 14 bases between them. The CDR3 DNA reads TGTGCCAGCACAGGCGGGCCTAGGGAAAAACTGTTTTTT. Translating it yields CASTGGPREKLFF.

This chain connects TRBV29-1 to TRBJ1-1, with a weak D call TRBD1 (5 bases). This CDR3 region has 12 residues. Germline loops: CDR1 SQVTM, CDR2 ANQGSEA. V lost 6 bases to trimming and J lost 10 bases, with 18 bases between them. This CDR3 reads CSVGDTRGLAFF. The CDR3 nucleotides read TGCAGCGTCGGAGACACAAGGGGTTTAGCTTTCTTT.

V is TRBV3-1 (or the pseudogene TRBV3-2) and J is TRBJ2-5, with a weak D call TRBD1 (5 bases). Germline V gene sequence: CDR1 LGHDT, CDR2 YNNKEL (reference sequence). The CDR3 loop spans 15 amino acids. With 2 bases removed from V and 0 bases from J, the gap between germline ends came to 10 bases. The CDR3 nucleotides read TGTGCCAGCAGCCAATGGGGCGAGTACCAAGAGACCCAGTACTTC. Translated: CASSQWGEYQETQYF.

The chain couples TRBV11-3 to TRBJ2-3; the D gene is possibly TRBD2 (6 bases). The V gene's germline CDR1 is SGHNT and CDR2 YENEEA. Trimming took 6 bases from V and 0 from J, leaving 13 bases between them. The length of the CDR3 is 15 residues. CDR3 DNA sequence: TGTGCCAGCAGGCGGGGAAGAACTAGCACAGATACGCAGTATTTT. Amino acid sequence: CASRRGRTSTDTQYF.

V is TRBV18 and J is TRBJ2-7, with D hard to call. V was cut by 5 bases and J by 2 bases, with 7 bases left in between. Germline loops: CDR1 KGHSH, CDR2 LQKENI. The CDR3 consists of 12 residues. The CDR3 nucleotides are TGTGCCAGCTCAGGCCCCACCTACGAGCAGTACGTC. This codes for CASSGPTYEQYV.